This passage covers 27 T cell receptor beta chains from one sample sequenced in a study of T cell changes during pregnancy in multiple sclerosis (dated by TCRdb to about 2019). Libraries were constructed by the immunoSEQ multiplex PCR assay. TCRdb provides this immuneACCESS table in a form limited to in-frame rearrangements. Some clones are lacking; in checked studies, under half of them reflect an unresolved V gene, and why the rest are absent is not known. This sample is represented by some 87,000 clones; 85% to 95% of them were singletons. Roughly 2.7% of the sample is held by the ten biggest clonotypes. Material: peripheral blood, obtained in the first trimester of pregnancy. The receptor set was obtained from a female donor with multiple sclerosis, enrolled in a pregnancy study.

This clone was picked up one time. CDR3 protein: CASSLDSRGYEQYF. CDR3 DNA: TGCGCCAGCAGCTTGGATTCCAGGGGATACGAGCAGTACTTC. The V and J genes are TRBV5-1 and TRBJ2-7; tentatively, D is TRBD1 (6 bases). Trimming shortened V by 0 bases and J by 4 bases, and 11 bases separated the two germline ends. Per the germline V gene, CDR1 is SGHRS and CDR2 is YFSETQ. CDR3 length: 14 residues. Full variable domain (missing parts from reference TRBV5-1 and TRBJ2-7): KAGVTQTPRYLIKTRGQQVTLSCSPISGHRSVSWYQQTPGQGLQFLFEYFSETQRNKGNFPGRFSGRQFSNSRSEMNVSTLELGDSALYLCASSLDSRGYEQYFGPGTRLTVT.

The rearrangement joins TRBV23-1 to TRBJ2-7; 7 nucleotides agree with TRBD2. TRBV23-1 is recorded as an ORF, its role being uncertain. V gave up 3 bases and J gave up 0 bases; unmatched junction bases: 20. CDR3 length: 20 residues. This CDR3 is CASSHFTCPPGTMGSYEQYF. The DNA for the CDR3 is TGCGCCAGCAGTCATTTTACATGTCCACCGGGGACTATGGGCTCCTACGAGCAGTACTTC.

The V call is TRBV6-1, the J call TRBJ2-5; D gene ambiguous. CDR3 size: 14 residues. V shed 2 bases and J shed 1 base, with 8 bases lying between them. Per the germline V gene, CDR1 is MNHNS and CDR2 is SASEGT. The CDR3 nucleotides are TGTGCCAGCAGTGAATGGAGCAGCCAAGAGACCCAGTACTTC. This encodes CASSEWSSQETQYF.

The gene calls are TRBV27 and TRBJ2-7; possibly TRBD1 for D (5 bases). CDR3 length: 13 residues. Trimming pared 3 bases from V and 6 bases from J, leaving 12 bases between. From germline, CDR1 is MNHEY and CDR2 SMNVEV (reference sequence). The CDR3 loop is CASSLGPIGEQYF. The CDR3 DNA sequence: TGTGCCAGCAGTTTGGGGCCCATCGGCGAGCAGTACTTC.

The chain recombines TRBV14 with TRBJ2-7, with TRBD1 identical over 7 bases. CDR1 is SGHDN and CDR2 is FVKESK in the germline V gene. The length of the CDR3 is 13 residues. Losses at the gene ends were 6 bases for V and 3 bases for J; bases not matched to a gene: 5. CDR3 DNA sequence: TGTGCCAGCAGTTTCGACAGGGTCTACGAGCAGTACTTC. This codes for CASSFDRVYEQYF.

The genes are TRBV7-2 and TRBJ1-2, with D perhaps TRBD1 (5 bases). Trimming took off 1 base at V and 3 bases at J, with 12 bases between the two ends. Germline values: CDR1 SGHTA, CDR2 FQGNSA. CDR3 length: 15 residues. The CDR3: CASSLGARADYGYTF. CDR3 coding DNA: TGTGCCAGCAGCTTAGGGGCCAGGGCAGACTATGGCTACACCTTC.

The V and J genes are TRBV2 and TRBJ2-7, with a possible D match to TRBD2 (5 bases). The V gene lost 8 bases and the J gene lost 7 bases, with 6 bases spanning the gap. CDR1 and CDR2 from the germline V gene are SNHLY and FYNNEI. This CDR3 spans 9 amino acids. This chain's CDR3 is CASGEEQYF. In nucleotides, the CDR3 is TGTGCCAGCGGGGAGGAGCAGTACTTC. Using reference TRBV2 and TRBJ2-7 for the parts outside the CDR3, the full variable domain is EPEVTQTPSHQVTQMGQEVILRCVPISNHLYFYWYRQILGQKVEFLVSFYNNEISEKSEIFDDQFSVERPDGSNFTLKIRSTKLEDSAMYFCASGEEQYFGPGTRLTVT.

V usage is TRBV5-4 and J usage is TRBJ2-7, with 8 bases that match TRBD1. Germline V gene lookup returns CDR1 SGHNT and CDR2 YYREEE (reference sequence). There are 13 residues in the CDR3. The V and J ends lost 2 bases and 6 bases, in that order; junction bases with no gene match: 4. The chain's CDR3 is CASSLGTGREQYF. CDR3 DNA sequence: TGTGCCAGCAGCTTAGGGACAGGACGCGAGCAGTACTTC.

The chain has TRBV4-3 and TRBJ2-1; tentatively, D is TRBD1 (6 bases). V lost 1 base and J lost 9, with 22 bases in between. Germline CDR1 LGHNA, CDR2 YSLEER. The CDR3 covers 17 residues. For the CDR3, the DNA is TGCGCCAGCAGCCAAGCTCTTCTAGATCGGTCCAGGGGTGAGCAGTTCTTC. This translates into CASSQALLDRSRGEQFF.

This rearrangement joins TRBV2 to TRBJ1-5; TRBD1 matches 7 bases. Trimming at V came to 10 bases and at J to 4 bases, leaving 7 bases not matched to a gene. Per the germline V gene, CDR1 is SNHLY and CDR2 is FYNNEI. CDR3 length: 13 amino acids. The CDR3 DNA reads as TGTGCCACCCGGGACAGCTTAAATCAGCCCCAGCATTTT. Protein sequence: CATRDSLNQPQHF.

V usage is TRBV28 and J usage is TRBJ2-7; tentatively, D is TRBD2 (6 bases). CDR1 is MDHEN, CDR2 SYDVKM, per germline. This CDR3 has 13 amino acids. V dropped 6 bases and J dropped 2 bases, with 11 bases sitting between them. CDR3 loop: CASSPGVTYEQYF. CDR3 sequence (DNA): TGTGCCAGCAGCCCGGGGGTCACCTACGAGCAGTACTTC.

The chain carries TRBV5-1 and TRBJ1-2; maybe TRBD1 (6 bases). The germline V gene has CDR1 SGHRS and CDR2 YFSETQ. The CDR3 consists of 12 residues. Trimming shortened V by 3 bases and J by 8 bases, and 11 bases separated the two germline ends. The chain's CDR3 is CASSYSGAGYTF. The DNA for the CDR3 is TGCGCCAGCAGCTACTCAGGGGCCGGCTACACCTTC.

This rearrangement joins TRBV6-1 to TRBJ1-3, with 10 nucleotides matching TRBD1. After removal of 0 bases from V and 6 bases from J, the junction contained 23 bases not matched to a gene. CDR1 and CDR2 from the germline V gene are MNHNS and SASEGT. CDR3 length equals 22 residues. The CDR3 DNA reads TGTGCCAGCAGTGAAGCAAGACTGTGGGACAGGGGCCAGACACAGGCCCCAAACACCATATATTTT. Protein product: CASSEARLWDRGQTQAPNTIYF.

CDR3 loop: CASLALGGSNEQFF. The CDR3 DNA reads TGTGCCAGCCTAGCTTTAGGAGGGAGTAATGAGCAGTTCTTC. The chain carries TRBV5-6 and TRBJ2-1; tentatively, D is TRBD2 (6 bases). The CDR3 length is 14 residues. Deletions cut 7 bases from V and 7 bases from J, with 18 bases between. Per the germline V gene, CDR1 is SGHDT and CDR2 is YYEEEE.

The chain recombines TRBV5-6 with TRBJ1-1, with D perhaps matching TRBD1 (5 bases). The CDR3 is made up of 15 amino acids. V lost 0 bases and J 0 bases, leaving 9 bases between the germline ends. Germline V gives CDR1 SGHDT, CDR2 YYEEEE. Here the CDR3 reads CASSLGRVMNTEAFF. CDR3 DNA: TGTGCCAGCAGCTTGGGCAGGGTTATGAACACTGAAGCTTTCTTT. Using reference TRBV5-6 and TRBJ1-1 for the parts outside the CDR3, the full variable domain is DAGVTQSPTHLIKTRGQQVTLRCSPKSGHDTVSWYQQALGQGPQFIFQYYEEEERQRGNFPDRFSGHQFPNYSSELNVNALLLGDSALYLCASSLGRVMNTEAFFGQGTRLTVV.

CDR3 amino acids: CASTTALLPQHF. The CDR3 DNA reads TGTGCCAGCACCACAGCCCTCTTACCCCAGCATTTT. This chain joins TRBV28 and TRBJ1-5; the D is unclear. This CDR3 spans 12 amino acids. V lost 7 bases and J 10 bases, leaving 14 bases between the germline ends. From germline, CDR1 is MDHEN and CDR2 SYDVKM.

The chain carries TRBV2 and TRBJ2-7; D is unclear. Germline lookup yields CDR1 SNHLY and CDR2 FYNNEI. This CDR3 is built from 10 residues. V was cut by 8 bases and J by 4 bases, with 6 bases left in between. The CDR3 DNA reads TGTGCCAGCGGCGGTTACGAGCAGTACTTC. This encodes CASGGYEQYF.

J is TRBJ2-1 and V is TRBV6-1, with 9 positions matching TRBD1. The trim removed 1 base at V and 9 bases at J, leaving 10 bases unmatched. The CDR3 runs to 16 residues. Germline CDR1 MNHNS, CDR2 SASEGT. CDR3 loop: CASSEGSGTGHSEQFF. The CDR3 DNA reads TGTGCCAGCAGTGAAGGTTCCGGGACAGGGCATAGTGAGCAGTTCTTC.

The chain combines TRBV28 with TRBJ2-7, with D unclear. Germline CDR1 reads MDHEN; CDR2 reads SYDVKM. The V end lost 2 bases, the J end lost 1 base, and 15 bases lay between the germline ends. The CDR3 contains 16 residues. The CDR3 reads CASSLSFLKKSYEQYF. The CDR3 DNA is TGTGCCAGCAGTTTAAGTTTCCTAAAAAAGTCCTACGAGCAGTACTTC.

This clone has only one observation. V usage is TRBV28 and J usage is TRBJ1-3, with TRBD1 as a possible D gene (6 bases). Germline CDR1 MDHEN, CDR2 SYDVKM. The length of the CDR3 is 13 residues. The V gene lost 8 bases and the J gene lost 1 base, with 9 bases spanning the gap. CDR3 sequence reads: CASYGQSGNTIYF. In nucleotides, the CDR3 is TGTGCCAGCTACGGACAGTCTGGAAACACCATATATTTT.

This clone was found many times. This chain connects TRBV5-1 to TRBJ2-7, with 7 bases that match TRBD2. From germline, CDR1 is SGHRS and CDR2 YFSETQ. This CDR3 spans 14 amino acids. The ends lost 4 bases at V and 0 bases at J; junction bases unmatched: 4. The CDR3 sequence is CASSDLAASYEQYF. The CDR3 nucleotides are TGCGCCAGCAGCGATCTAGCGGCCTCCTACGAGCAGTACTTC.

CDR3 in DNA: TGTGCCAGCAGCATTGGGACAGTGAACACTGAAGCTTTCTTT. Encoded protein: CASSIGTVNTEAFF. This sequence joins TRBV9 and TRBJ1-1; 7 nucleotides agree with TRBD1. Losses at the gene ends were 4 bases for V and 0 bases for J; bases not matched to a gene: 3. The germline V gene encodes CDR1 SGDLS and CDR2 YYNGEE. This CDR3 is built from 14 residues.

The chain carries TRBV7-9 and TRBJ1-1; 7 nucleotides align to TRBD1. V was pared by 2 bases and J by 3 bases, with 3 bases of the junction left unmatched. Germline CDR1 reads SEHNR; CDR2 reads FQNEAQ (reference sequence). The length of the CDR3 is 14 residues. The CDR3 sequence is CASSLRDSDTEAFF. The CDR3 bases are TGTGCCAGCAGCTTAAGGGACAGTGACACTGAAGCTTTCTTT. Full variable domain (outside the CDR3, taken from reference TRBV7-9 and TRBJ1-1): DTGVSQNPRHKITKRGQNVTFRCDPISEHNRLYWYRQTLGQGPEFLTYFQNEAQLEKSRLLSDRFSAERPKGSFSTLEIQRTEQGDSAMYLCASSLRDSDTEAFFGQGTRLTVV.

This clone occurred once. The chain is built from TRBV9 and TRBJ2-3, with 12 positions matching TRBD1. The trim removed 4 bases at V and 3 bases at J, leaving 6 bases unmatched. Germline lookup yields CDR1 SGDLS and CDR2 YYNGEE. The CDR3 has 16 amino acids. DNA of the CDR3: TGTGCCAGCAGCTATCGGGACAGGGGGCTTACAGATACGCAGTATTTT. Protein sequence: CASSYRDRGLTDTQYF.

CDR3 sequence reads: CASSQDRDRPVSPLHF. The DNA of the CDR3 is TGTGCCAGCAGCCAAGATCGGGACAGACCCGTTTCACCCCTCCACTTT. This chain connects TRBV4-2 to TRBJ1-6; TRBD1 matches 7 bases. V lost 0 bases to trimming and J lost 9 bases; unmatched junction nucleotides: 8. Germline-derived CDR1 and CDR2 are LGHNA and YNFKEQ. The CDR3 sequence is 16 residues long.

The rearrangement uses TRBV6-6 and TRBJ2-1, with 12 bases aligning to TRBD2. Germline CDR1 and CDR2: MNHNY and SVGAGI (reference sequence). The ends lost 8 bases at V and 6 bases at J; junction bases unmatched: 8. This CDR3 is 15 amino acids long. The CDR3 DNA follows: TGTGCCAGCTCTACCCCTAGCGGGAGGGCCAATGAGCAGTTCTTC. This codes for CASSTPSGRANEQFF.

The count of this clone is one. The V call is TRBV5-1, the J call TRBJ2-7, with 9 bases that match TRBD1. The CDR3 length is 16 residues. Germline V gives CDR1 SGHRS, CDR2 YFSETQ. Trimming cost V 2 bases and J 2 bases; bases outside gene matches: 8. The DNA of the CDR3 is TGCGCCAGCAGCTTCTCTCCGGGACAGGGAACCTACGAGCAGTACTTC. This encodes CASSFSPGQGTYEQYF.